A single sample gave rise to the 9 T cell receptor beta chains below, sequenced in a study of tumor-infiltrating lymphocytes in localized non-small cell lung cancer. TCRdb keeps only in-frame clones here, not all; method: immunoSEQ multiplex PCR. The sample lists 15,000 to 20,000 clones; 80% were seen once. Sequenced sample: uninvolved lung tissue not adjacent to the tumor. The receptors were sampled from a human donor with non-small cell lung cancer.

This clone occurred a few times. V is TRBV6-5 and J is TRBJ2-5, with a weak D call TRBD2 (5 bases). The CDR3 covers 13 residues. V gave up 6 bases and J gave up 5 bases, with 13 bases separating them. Germline values: CDR1 MNHEY, CDR2 SVGAGI. The CDR3 DNA sequence: TGTGCCAGCAGATCTACATGGAGGGAGACCCAGTACTTC. It is translated as CASRSTWRETQYF.

This chain links TRBV19 with TRBJ1-2, with D hard to call. Germline-derived CDR1 and CDR2 are LNHDA and SQIVND (reference sequence). Trimming pared 5 bases from V and 2 bases from J, leaving 6 bases between. The CDR3 consists of 12 residues. The CDR3 region has the DNA TGTGCCAGTAGTGGGCAGAACTATGGCTACACCTTC. It is translated as CASSGQNYGYTF. The variable domain in full, with the rest retrieved from reference TRBV19 and TRBJ1-2, is DGGITQSPKYLFRKEGQNVTLSCEQNLNHDAMYWYRQDPGQGLRLIYYSQIVNDFQKGDIAEGYSVSREKKESFPLTVTSAQKNPTAFYLCASSGQNYGYTFGSGTRLTVV.

This chain connects TRBV19 to TRBJ1-5; no definite D call. V lost 3 bases to trimming and J lost 5 bases, with 11 bases between them. Looked up from germline, CDR1 is LNHDA and CDR2 is SQIVND (reference sequence). This CDR3 is built from 14 residues. DNA for the CDR3: TGTGCCAGTAGTATTTGGGGTGGGGATCAGCCCCAGCATTTT. The encoded protein is CASSIWGGDQPQHF.

V usage is TRBV27 and J usage is TRBJ2-7; 9 bases are a match to TRBD2. CDR3 length: 14 amino acids. Trimming took 7 bases from V and 1 from J; bases not matched to a gene: 5. Germline assignment: CDR1 MNHEY and CDR2 SMNVEV (reference sequence). The CDR3 loop reads CASKLAGPSYEQYF. The CDR3 DNA is TGTGCCAGCAAACTAGCGGGTCCTTCCTACGAGCAGTACTTC.

DNA of the CDR3: TGTGCCAGCTCATCCCCGGGGGGGCTCGAATATCAGCCCCAGCATTTT. Protein: CASSSPGGLEYQPQHF. The genes are TRBV18 and TRBJ1-5; D possibly corresponds to TRBD1 (6 bases). The V end lost 5 bases, the J end lost 5 bases, and 19 bases lay between the germline ends. The CDR3 totals 16 residues. CDR1 is KGHSH and CDR2 is LQKENI in the germline V gene.

This clone was counted a few times. This chain uses TRBV18 with TRBJ2-2, with D tentatively TRBD1 or TRBD2 (5 bases each). The CDR3 is made up of 16 amino acids. CDR1 and CDR2 (germline): KGHSH, LQKENI. The V end was cut by 6 bases, the J end by 5 bases, with 19 bases between. For the CDR3, the DNA is TGTGCCAGCTCGACGCTCGGGGCAGTTAATACCGGGGAGCTGTTTTTT. Its protein is CASSTLGAVNTGELFF.

The chain carries TRBV9 and TRBJ2-2, with D possibly being TRBD1 (5 bases). Germline V CDR1 and CDR2: SGDLS, YYNGEE. Trimming took 2 bases from V and 7 from J, leaving 15 bases between them. The CDR3 has 15 residues. The CDR3 protein is CASSVLGIQGGELFF. CDR3 bases: TGTGCCAGCAGCGTCCTAGGGATCCAGGGCGGGGAGCTGTTTTTT.

This clone was counted between two and nine times. This chain connects TRBV6-6 to TRBJ2-1, with 8 bases fitting TRBD2. Trimming cost V 4 bases and J 1 base; bases outside gene matches: 6. The CDR3 extends over 16 amino acids. Germline CDR1 and CDR2: MNHNY and SVGAGI (reference sequence). CDR3 DNA: TGTGCCAGCAGTTCCGAGCGGGAGCTATCCTACAATGAGCAGTTCTTC. Translating gives CASSSERELSYNEQFF.

The CDR3 protein is CASSSPNGPEAFF. The CDR3 region has the DNA TGTGCCAGCAGTTCCCCAAACGGCCCTGAAGCTTTCTTT. The rearrangement links TRBV28 to TRBJ1-1; no firm D call. Trimming took off 4 bases at V and 6 bases at J, with 12 bases between the two ends. The CDR3 covers 13 residues. Germline V gives CDR1 MDHEN, CDR2 SYDVKM.